This TCR beta chain was profiled in a study of identical twins (dated by TCRdb to 2016 to 2017). Turning to the overall study: The study deep-sequenced TCR alpha and beta repertoires from monozygotic twins, unrelated adults of various ages and cord blood to test whether fetal clonotypes persist. To rule out contamination, replicate twin experiments were performed at different times with different library preparation protocols.

The study at large found these results: Compared with coincidental sharing between unrelated individuals, out-of-frame TCR alpha sequences shared between twins had an excess of sequences with low generation probability. Abundant cord blood beta clonotypes carried fewer insertions; young adult naive repertoires showed a weaker similar trend, while memory repertoires showed none. Invariant T cells such as MAIT and iNKT could partly confound zero-insertion analyses, although diverse VJ usage argued against such confounding for most clonotypes. Because the same donors could not be followed over many years, conclusions were based on cross-sectional statistical analysis. In beta out-of-frame sequences, excess twin sharing was weaker, because having fewer shared sequences lowered the signal-to-noise ratio. Out-of-frame TCR alpha sharing in monozygotic twins was systematically underestimated by recombination models, whereas sharing between unrelated individuals was in agreement with the recombination models.

The library was made by 5' RACE. Sequenced using an Illumina HiSeq 2000. Template switching added a universal primer binding site, and the final cDNA carried a unique molecular identifier that allowed TCR cDNA molecules to be counted accurately. First-strand cDNA for TCR alpha and beta chains was synthesized from specific primers in the conserved constant-segment region. To control for contamination, every cDNA library was double barcoded, receiving both a SMART-Mk sample barcode and Illumina barcodes. TruSeq adapter sequences and Illumina sample barcodes were added in two successive PCR steps. TCR alpha and beta cDNA libraries were sequenced on the Illumina HiSeq platform with custom primers. In the authors' own workflow: Raw reads were processed with MiGEC to extract unique molecular identifiers, and MiXCR was used to determine CDR3 positions. For each individual, recombination models were inferred using an EM algorithm with the repgenHMM and IGoR tools. The analysis of shared clonotypes was done with the tcR package in R, with sharing normalized by the product of cloneset sizes. To study raw recombination without the effects of thymic and clonal selection, out-of-frame nonproductive sequences were analyzed. TCRdb reanalyzed the raw reads on its own, using fastp at Q25 for trimming and MiXCR for clone calling, and kept in-frame beta chains. Every entry covers one CDR3 protein and lists the most common genes and DNA from its rows. What appears here as the V and J calls and clone size reflects TCRdb's work, not the paper's. This sample is represented by fewer than 250,000 distinct CDR3 sequences; 6% to 8.5% of them were singletons. The ten most abundant clones make up less than 6.5% of the sample.

All donors were healthy Caucasians. Three pairs of female monozygotic twins, all aged roughly 18 to 29 years, were included in the twin cohort. Positive isolation kits from Invitrogen were used to isolate the CD4+ and CD8+ T cell populations. The CDR3 contains 16 residues, cysteine and phenylalanine counted. Of all the DNA, just the CDR3 is kept, 48 bases in frame from base 1. Looking up the germline V gene yields CDR1 SGHRS and CDR2 YFSETQ. Trimming takes 7 bases off V and 0 bases off J; junction bases not matched to a gene: 11. Of note for this clonotype: The specificity of this receptor is unknown. Base-call qualities are not available, and no considerably larger clone is one nucleotide away.

The same data also contributed to another study, on yellow fever vaccine responses in identical twins. The second investigation adds: The T cell response to vaccination in identical twins was reported by the authors to appear partly convergent and partly personalized. Focusing on identical twins, the study followed the T cell clones that responded to the vaccine, and did so with precision.

The V gene is TRBV5-1 and the J gene is TRBJ2-7; TRBD2 lines up with 9 middle nucleotides. Sequences were obtained from CD8+ T cells sorted from blood. The TCR originated in a woman between 18 and 29 years old in good health. The CDR3 amino acid sequence is: CASSSGSGRSSYEQYF. The nucleotides are TGCGCCAGCTCATCTGGGAGCGGGAGGTCCTCCTACGAGCAGTACTTC.